These T cell receptor beta chains were read from a single sample in a study of T cell responses to AZD1222 COVID-19 vaccine. Measured with immunoSEQ multiplex PCR; TCRdb has only the in-frame clones, and not every one. The repertoire holds roughly 140,000 clones, with about nine tenths as singletons. The specimen comprised peripheral blood, sampled on day 0 of AZD1222 vaccination. These receptors were obtained from an adult in good health. Each CDR3 is given with its conserved first and last residue. D genes are given only for firm matches. A row's size may be missing; if present it is once, few, many or a size class.

CASSLGRGLNTEAFF TGTGCCAGCAGCTTAGGTCGGGGATTGAACACTGAAGCTTTCTTT TRBV11-3 . TRBJ1-1 .
CASRTGFGQPQHF TGTGCCAGCAGGACAGGTTTCGGGCAGCCCCAGCATTTT TRBV27 . TRBJ1-5 .
CASSTDRRNEKLFF TGTGCCAGCAGCACGGACAGGCGGAATGAAAAACTGTTTTTT TRBV11-2 few TRBJ1-4 TRBD1
CASGHLDSYGYTF TGTGCTAGTGGTCATCTGGACAGCTATGGCTACACCTTC TRBV12-5 . TRBJ1-2 .
CASSGEGGNTIYF TGTGCCAGCAGTGGGGAGGGCGGAAACACCATATATTTT TRBV6-6 . TRBJ1-3 .
CASSLKGTAQETQYF TGTGCCAGCAGTTTAAAGGGGACAGCCCAAGAGACCCAGTACTTC TRBV28 . TRBJ2-5 TRBD1
CASSILSQRTGGYTF TGTGCCAGTAGTATACTGTCTCAGAGGACGGGGGGCTACACCTTC TRBV19 . TRBJ1-2 .
CASSPITNYEQYF TGTGCCAGCTCACCGATAACGAACTACGAGCAGTACTTC TRBV18 . TRBJ2-7 .
CASSAGRENSPLHF TGTGCCAGCAGCGCGGGGCGGGAGAATTCACCCCTCCACTTT TRBV14 . TRBJ1-6 .
CASSVGHDYGYTF TGTGCCAGCAGCGTAGGACACGACTATGGCTACACCTTC TRBV9 . TRBJ1-2 .
CASSYTLAGATDTQYF TGTGCCAGCAGCTATACACTAGCGGGGGCCACAGATACGCAGTATTTT TRBV7-2 few TRBJ2-3 TRBD2
CASVSALGGYTF TGTGCCAGCGTTTCGGCCCTAGGTGGCTACACCTTC TRBV28 . TRBJ1-2 .
CATHSRRGGTGELFF TGTGCCACCCACTCGAGGCGGGGGGGTACCGGGGAGCTGTTTTTT TRBV2 . TRBJ2-2 TRBD2
CASSLIGNSPLHF TGTGCCAGCAGCTTAATCGGTAATTCACCCCTCCACTTT TRBV11-2 . TRBJ1-6 .
CASTDPGTNSPLHF TGTGCCAGTACCGATCCCGGGACAAATTCACCCCTCCACTTT TRBV19 . TRBJ1-6 .
CSDRKGGRGDTQYF TGCAGCGATCGGAAGGGGGGGCGCGGGGATACGCAGTATTTT TRBV29-1 . TRBJ2-3 .
CASSPGSPYGYTF TGTGCCAGCTCACCAGGTTCCCCCTATGGCTACACCTTC TRBV18 . TRBJ1-2 .
CASSPRQVSSYNEQFF TGTGCCAGCTCCCCGAGACAGGTCAGCTCCTACAATGAGCAGTTCTTC TRBV18 . TRBJ2-1 .
CASSAGQGAYGYTF TGTGCCAGCTCAGCGGGACAGGGGGCCTATGGCTACACCTTC TRBV18 once TRBJ1-2 TRBD1
CASSERRPEGYTF TGTGCCAGCAGCGAGAGACGGCCGGAGGGCTACACCTTC TRBV12-3/TRBV12-4 once TRBJ1-2 .
CASSQTGTGVYGYTF TGTGCCAGCAGTCAAACCGGGACAGGGGTATATGGCTACACCTTC TRBV28 once TRBJ1-2 TRBD1
CASSPGTSGSSYEQYF TGTGCTAGCAGCCCGGGGACTAGCGGGAGCTCCTACGAGCAGTACTTC TRBV7-7 . TRBJ2-7 TRBD2
CASSLAEQGSVGSHVGEKLFF TGTGCCAGCAGCTTAGCGGAACAGGGCTCGGTTGGCAGCCACGTGGGGGAAAAACTGTTTTTT TRBV7-2 . TRBJ1-4 .
CASSPQYGYGYTF TGTGCCAGCAGCCCCCAATACGGATATGGCTACACCTTC TRBV11-2 . TRBJ1-2 .
CASSLGAWGTEAFF TGTGCCAGCAGCTTGGGGGCGTGGGGCACTGAAGCTTTCTTT TRBV6-2/TRBV6-3 . TRBJ1-1 .
CASSVVSDGELFF TGTGCCAGCAGCGTAGTGTCAGACGGGGAGCTGTTTTTT TRBV9 . TRBJ2-2 .
CASSPRTGTGTAFF TGTGCCAGCAGCCCCCGGACCGGGACAGGGACAGCTTTCTTT TRBV7-2 . TRBJ1-1 TRBD1
CASSLDYYEQYF TGCGCCAGCAGCTTGGACTACTACGAGCAGTACTTC TRBV5-1 few TRBJ2-7 .
CASNFRAGRNDGYTF TGTGCCAGCAACTTTAGGGCGGGGAGAAACGATGGCTACACCTTC TRBV27 . TRBJ1-2 .
CASSISRESGYTF TGTGCCAGTAGTATCTCCAGGGAGTCTGGCTACACCTTC TRBV19 once TRBJ1-2 .
CATSRDYAGYTF TGTGCCACCAGCAGAGATTATGCTGGCTACACCTTC TRBV15 once TRBJ1-2 .
CASSPYGGTGELFF TGTGCCAGCAGCCCGTATGGGGGGACCGGGGAGCTGTTTTTT TRBV5-8 . TRBJ2-2 .
CASSPRGAIYNEQFF TGTGCCAGCAGCCCGCGGGGGGCCATCTACAATGAGCAGTTCTTC TRBV11-3 . TRBJ2-1 TRBD2
CASSPDGSSGYEQYF TGTGCCAGCTCACCAGATGGCAGTTCGGGATACGAGCAGTACTTC TRBV18 . TRBJ2-7 .
CASSVQGTSDYEQYF TGTGCCAGCAGCGTACAAGGGACTAGCGACTACGAGCAGTACTTC TRBV9 once TRBJ2-7 TRBD2
CASSLSTSPDQPQHF TGCGCCAGCAGCTTGTCAACCTCCCCAGATCAGCCCCAGCATTTT TRBV5-1 . TRBJ1-5 .